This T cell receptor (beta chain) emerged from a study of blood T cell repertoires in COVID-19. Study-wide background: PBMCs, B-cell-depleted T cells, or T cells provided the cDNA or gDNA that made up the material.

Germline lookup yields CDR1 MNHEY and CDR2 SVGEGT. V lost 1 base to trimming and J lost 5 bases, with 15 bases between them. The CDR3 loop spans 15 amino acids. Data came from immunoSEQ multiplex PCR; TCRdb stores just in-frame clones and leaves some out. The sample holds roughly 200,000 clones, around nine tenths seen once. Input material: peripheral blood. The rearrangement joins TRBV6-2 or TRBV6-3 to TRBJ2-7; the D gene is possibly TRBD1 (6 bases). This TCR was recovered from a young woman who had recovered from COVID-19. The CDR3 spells CASSYYRQGIDEQYF. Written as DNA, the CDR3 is TGTGCCAGCAGTTACTACAGGCAGGGGATTGACGAGCAGTACTTC.